This T cell receptor (beta chain) was obtained from a study of blood T cells in healthy people across ages. A second 7 to 11 cycle PCR used barcoded and J-beta primers. CDR3-containing paired-end reads numbering at least 2.5 million came from each sample. TCRdb called the 5' RACE reads again in MiXCR, with one record for every CDR3 protein. The sample lists about 1.7 million distinct CDR3 sequences, roughly 27% occurring once. V lost 2 bases, J lost 13 bases, and 14 bases stayed unmatched. This CDR3 is built from 15 residues. CDR1 is MGHRA and CDR2 is YSYEKL in the germline V gene. The count of this clonotype is one.

This rearrangement joins TRBV4-1 to TRBJ2-4; the match to TRBD2 covers 7 bases. The sequencing input was blood. The TCR was taken from a woman aged 25 to 45 in good health. The CDR3 protein is CASSQLLTSEVEQYF. DNA of the CDR3: TGCGCCAGCAGCCAATTACTTACTAGCGAGGTTGAGCAGTACTTC.